This T cell receptor (beta chain) was recorded in a study of blood T cell repertoires in COVID-19. This clone was detected only once. How the authors handled the data: Estimates of nucleated cell counts were drawn from the amplification of reference gene primers. Profiling relied on immunoSEQ multiplex PCR, and the TCRdb table lists in-frame clones only, not all of them. V and J calls and clone size are copied from that table; D and trimming were computed from the DNA. The sample records 300,000 to 350,000 clones, around 90% being singletons. One Seattle source followed patients from active infection through their disease course. Sequencing was performed on peripheral blood. The receptor's source is a woman in her thirties with COVID-19, enrolled during active disease.

The chain's CDR3 is CASSLGQENIQYF. DNA for the CDR3: TGTGCCAGCTCGCTTGGACAGGAAAACATTCAGTACTTC. The chain recombines TRBV18 with TRBJ2-4; 7 nucleotides agree with TRBD1. The CDR3 is 13 residues long. V trimming: 6 bases; J trimming: 5 bases; junction bases outside the gene matches: 4. Germline loops: CDR1 KGHSH, CDR2 LQKENI.